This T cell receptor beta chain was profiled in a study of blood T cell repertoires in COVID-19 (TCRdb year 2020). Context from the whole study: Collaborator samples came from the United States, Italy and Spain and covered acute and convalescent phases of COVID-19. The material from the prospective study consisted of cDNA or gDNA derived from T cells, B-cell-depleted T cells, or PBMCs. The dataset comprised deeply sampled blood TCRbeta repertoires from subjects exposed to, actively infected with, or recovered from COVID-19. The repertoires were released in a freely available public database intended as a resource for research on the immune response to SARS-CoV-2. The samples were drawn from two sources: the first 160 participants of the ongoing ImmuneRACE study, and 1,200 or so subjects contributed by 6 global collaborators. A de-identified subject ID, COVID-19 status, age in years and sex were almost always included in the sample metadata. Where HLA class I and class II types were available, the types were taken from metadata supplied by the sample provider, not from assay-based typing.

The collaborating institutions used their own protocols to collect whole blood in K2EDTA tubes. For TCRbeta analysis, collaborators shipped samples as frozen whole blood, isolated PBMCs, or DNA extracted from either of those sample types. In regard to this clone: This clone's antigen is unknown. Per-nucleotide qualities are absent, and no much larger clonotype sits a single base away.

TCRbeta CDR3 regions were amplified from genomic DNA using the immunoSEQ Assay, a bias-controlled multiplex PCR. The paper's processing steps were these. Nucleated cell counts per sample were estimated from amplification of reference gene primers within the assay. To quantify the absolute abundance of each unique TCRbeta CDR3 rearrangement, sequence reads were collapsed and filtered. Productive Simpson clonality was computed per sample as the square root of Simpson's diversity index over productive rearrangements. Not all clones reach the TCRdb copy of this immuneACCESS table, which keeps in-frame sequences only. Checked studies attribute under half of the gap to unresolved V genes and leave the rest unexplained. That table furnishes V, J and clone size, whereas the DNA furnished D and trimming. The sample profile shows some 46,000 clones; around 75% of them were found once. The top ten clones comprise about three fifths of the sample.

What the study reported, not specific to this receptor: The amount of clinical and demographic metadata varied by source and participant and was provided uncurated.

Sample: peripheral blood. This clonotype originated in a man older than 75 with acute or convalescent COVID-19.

Here is the DNA: TGTGCCAGCAGCCAAGCCGACGGGGGATCCTACAATGAGCAGTTCTTC. Its product reads: CASSQADGGSYNEQFF. Here the chain combines TRBV4-2 and TRBJ2-1, with a tentative D gene TRBD2 over 6 matching bases. Trimming takes 1 base from V and 1 base from J, and the germline ends sit 11 bases apart. The cysteine opens and the phenylalanine closes a CDR3 of 16 amino acids. Only the CDR3 portion is preserved as DNA: 48 bases, with reading frame beginning at the first base. Looking up the germline V gene yields CDR1 LGHNA and CDR2 YNFKEQ.